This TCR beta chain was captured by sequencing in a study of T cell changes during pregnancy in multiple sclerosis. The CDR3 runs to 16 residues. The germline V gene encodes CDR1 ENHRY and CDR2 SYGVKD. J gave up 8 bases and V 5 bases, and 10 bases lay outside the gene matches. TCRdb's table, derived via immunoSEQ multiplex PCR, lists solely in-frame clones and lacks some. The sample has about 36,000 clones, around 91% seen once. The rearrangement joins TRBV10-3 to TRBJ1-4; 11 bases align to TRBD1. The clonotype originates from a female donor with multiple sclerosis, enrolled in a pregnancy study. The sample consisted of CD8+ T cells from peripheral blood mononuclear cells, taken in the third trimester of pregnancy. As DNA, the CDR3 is TGTGCCATCAGTCCGGGGACAGGGGGTTTCGAAGAAAAACTGTTTTTT. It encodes CAISPGTGGFEEKLFF.